A selection of T cell receptor beta chains follows, all from one sample in a study of blood T cell repertoires in COVID-19. Libraries were prepared by immunoSEQ multiplex PCR; TCRdb keeps only in-frame clonotypes and omits some of them. The top ten hold roughly 3.2% of the sample, which has about 190,000 clones, approximately 84% seen once. Sequenced material: PBMCs or T cells enriched from blood (not recorded which). These receptors were collected from a woman aged 25 to 39 who had recovered from COVID-19. The CDR3 runs from the conserved cysteine through the conserved F or W. Fields, in order: D gene, J gene, V gene, clone size, CDR3 protein, CDR3 DNA. The D gene is left open where the match is weak. Clone size is stated in some rows and not others, as once, few, many or a class when expanded.

D gene: TRBD1; J gene: TRBJ1-2; V gene: TRBV5-4; clone size: NA; CDR3 protein: CASSPGGTETYGYTF; CDR3 DNA: TGTGCCAGCAGCCCAGGAGGGACAGAAACTTATGGCTACACCTTC
D gene: TRBD1; J gene: TRBJ1-6; V gene: TRBV19; clone size: NA; CDR3 protein: CASKETGTNSPLHF; CDR3 DNA: TGTGCCAGTAAGGAGACAGGGACTAATTCACCCCTCCACTTT
D gene: TRBD1; J gene: TRBJ1-2; V gene: TRBV19; clone size: NA; CDR3 protein: CASRPLGRDRNTNYGYTF; CDR3 DNA: TGTGCCAGTAGACCACTGGGCCGGGACAGAAATACTAACTATGGCTACACCTTC
D gene: NA; J gene: TRBJ1-2; V gene: TRBV2; clone size: NA; CDR3 protein: CASKIRVPNGYTF; CDR3 DNA: TGTGCCAGCAAAATACGGGTTCCCAATGGCTACACCTTC
D gene: TRBD1; J gene: TRBJ2-2; V gene: TRBV5-5; clone size: NA; CDR3 protein: CASSLAGGQGVANTGELFF; CDR3 DNA: TGTGCCAGCAGCTTGGCCGGAGGACAGGGGGTAGCGAACACCGGGGAGCTGTTTTTT
D gene: TRBD1; J gene: TRBJ2-5; V gene: TRBV7-8; clone size: NA; CDR3 protein: CASSLVRQGQTQYF; CDR3 DNA: TGTGCCAGCAGCTTAGTGCGACAGGGACAGACCCAGTACTTC
D gene: NA; J gene: TRBJ1-5; V gene: TRBV5-1; clone size: NA; CDR3 protein: CASSFIQEVQPQHF; CDR3 DNA: TGCGCCAGCAGCTTCATTCAGGAGGTCCAGCCCCAGCATTTT
D gene: TRBD2; J gene: TRBJ2-1; V gene: TRBV3-1/TRBV3-2; clone size: NA; CDR3 protein: CASSQGSGKYNEQFF; CDR3 DNA: TGTGCCAGCAGCCAGGGTAGCGGGAAATACAATGAGCAGTTCTTC
D gene: NA; J gene: TRBJ1-1; V gene: TRBV11-1; clone size: NA; CDR3 protein: CASSTDSSTEAFF; CDR3 DNA: TGTGCCAGCAGTACGGACAGCTCCACTGAAGCTTTCTTT
D gene: TRBD1; J gene: TRBJ1-4; V gene: TRBV28; clone size: NA; CDR3 protein: CASGRGTGREKLFF; CDR3 DNA: TGTGCCAGCGGAAGGGGGACAGGCCGAGAAAAACTGTTTTTT
D gene: NA; J gene: TRBJ1-6; V gene: TRBV7-2; clone size: few; CDR3 protein: CASSLDKKNSPLHF; CDR3 DNA: TGTGCCAGCAGCTTAGACAAAAAAAATTCACCCCTCCACTTT
D gene: NA; J gene: TRBJ1-6; V gene: TRBV5-1; clone size: once; CDR3 protein: CASSLDSGSYNSPLHF; CDR3 DNA: TGCGCCAGCAGCCTGGATAGTGGCTCCTATAATTCACCCCTCCACTTT
D gene: TRBD2; J gene: TRBJ2-7; V gene: TRBV11-3; clone size: NA; CDR3 protein: CASSPGLAGAEEQYF; CDR3 DNA: TGTGCCAGCAGCCCCGGACTAGCGGGAGCGGAGGAGCAGTACTTC
D gene: TRBD1; J gene: TRBJ2-2; V gene: TRBV2; clone size: few; CDR3 protein: CASSELGQSTGELFF; CDR3 DNA: TGTGCCAGCAGTGAACTGGGACAGAGCACCGGGGAGCTGTTTTTT
D gene: TRBD1; J gene: TRBJ2-1; V gene: TRBV5-1; clone size: NA; CDR3 protein: CASSPLTGDENEQFF; CDR3 DNA: TGCGCCAGCAGTCCCCTGACAGGGGATGAAAACGAGCAGTTCTTC
D gene: NA; J gene: TRBJ2-3; V gene: TRBV30; clone size: once; CDR3 protein: CAWSTRDFLITDTQYF; CDR3 DNA: TGTGCCTGGAGTACCCGGGACTTTCTTATCACAGATACGCAGTATTTT
D gene: NA; J gene: TRBJ2-7; V gene: TRBV7-3; clone size: once; CDR3 protein: CASSGPDRSYEQYF; CDR3 DNA: TGTGCCAGCAGCGGACCGGACAGATCCTACGAGCAGTACTTC
D gene: TRBD2; J gene: TRBJ2-7; V gene: TRBV27; clone size: NA; CDR3 protein: CASSAGAGYEQYF; CDR3 DNA: TGTGCCAGCAGCGCGGGAGCGGGGTACGAGCAGTACTTC
D gene: NA; J gene: TRBJ1-6; V gene: TRBV4-2; clone size: once; CDR3 protein: CASSQDHAGEYSPLHF; CDR3 DNA: TGTGCCAGCAGCCAAGATCATGCGGGCGAGTATTCACCCCTCCACTTT
D gene: NA; J gene: TRBJ2-1; V gene: TRBV27; clone size: NA; CDR3 protein: CASRIGAEQFF; CDR3 DNA: TGTGCCAGCAGGATAGGGGCCGAGCAGTTCTTC
D gene: NA; J gene: TRBJ1-4; V gene: TRBV5-1; clone size: NA; CDR3 protein: CASRTTGTGNEKLFF; CDR3 DNA: TGCGCCAGCAGAACTACAGGGACCGGGAATGAAAAACTGTTTTTT
D gene: TRBD1; J gene: TRBJ2-1; V gene: TRBV11-3; clone size: NA; CDR3 protein: CASSTTGASSYNEQFF; CDR3 DNA: TGTGCCAGCAGCACGACAGGGGCGAGCTCCTACAATGAGCAGTTCTTC
D gene: TRBD2; J gene: TRBJ2-6; V gene: TRBV28; clone size: NA; CDR3 protein: CASGAGGGDGANVLTF; CDR3 DNA: TGTGCCAGCGGGGCCGGGGGGGGAGATGGGGCCAACGTCCTGACTTTC
D gene: TRBD2; J gene: TRBJ2-2; V gene: TRBV2; clone size: NA; CDR3 protein: CASSTSGNTGELFF; CDR3 DNA: TGTGCCAGCAGTACTAGCGGAAACACCGGGGAGCTGTTTTTT
D gene: NA; J gene: TRBJ1-6; V gene: TRBV27; clone size: once; CDR3 protein: CASRVFGEGASPLHF; CDR3 DNA: TGTGCCAGCAGGGTTTTTGGGGAGGGTGCGTCACCCCTCCACTTT
D gene: NA; J gene: TRBJ1-1; V gene: TRBV9; clone size: once; CDR3 protein: CASSSGSLREAFF; CDR3 DNA: TGTGCCAGCAGCAGCGGATCCCTACGTGAAGCTTTCTTT
D gene: NA; J gene: TRBJ1-2; V gene: TRBV9; clone size: NA; CDR3 protein: CASSVGSGNYGYTF; CDR3 DNA: TGTGCCAGCAGCGTAGGATCGGGTAACTATGGCTACACCTTC
D gene: NA; J gene: TRBJ2-5; V gene: TRBV5-1; clone size: NA; CDR3 protein: CASSFGTSKETQYF; CDR3 DNA: TGCGCCAGCAGCTTCGGGACTTCGAAAGAGACCCAGTACTTC
D gene: TRBD1; J gene: TRBJ1-1; V gene: TRBV2; clone size: NA; CDR3 protein: CASGPDRGPSGAFF; CDR3 DNA: TGTGCCAGCGGGCCAGACAGGGGCCCCTCGGGAGCTTTCTTT
D gene: NA; J gene: TRBJ1-2; V gene: TRBV5-1; clone size: NA; CDR3 protein: CASSLGQDNYGYTF; CDR3 DNA: TGCGCCAGCAGCTTGGGACAGGACAACTATGGCTACACCTTC
D gene: NA; J gene: TRBJ2-1; V gene: TRBV5-1; clone size: NA; CDR3 protein: CASSLAQGRNEQFF; CDR3 DNA: TGCGCCAGCAGCTTGGCACAGGGTCGCAATGAGCAGTTCTTC
D gene: TRBD1; J gene: TRBJ2-2; V gene: TRBV6-5; clone size: NA; CDR3 protein: CASRRDRGVGELFF; CDR3 DNA: TGTGCCAGCAGGCGCGACAGGGGCGTTGGGGAGCTGTTTTTT